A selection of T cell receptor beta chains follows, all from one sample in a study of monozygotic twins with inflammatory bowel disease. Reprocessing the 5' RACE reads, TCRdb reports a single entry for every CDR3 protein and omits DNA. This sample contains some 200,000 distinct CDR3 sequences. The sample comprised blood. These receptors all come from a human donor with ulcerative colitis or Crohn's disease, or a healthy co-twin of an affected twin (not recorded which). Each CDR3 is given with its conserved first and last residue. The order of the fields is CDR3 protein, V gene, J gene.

cdr3_aa: CASSFQTGGTDAFF
v_call: TRBV5-5
j_call: TRBJ1-1

cdr3_aa: CASRLPHREAFF
v_call: TRBV12-2
j_call: TRBJ1-1

cdr3_aa: CATSDWTDSNTGELFF
v_call: TRBV24-1
j_call: TRBJ2-2

cdr3_aa: CASSLAPDSPYEQYF
v_call: TRBV7-9
j_call: TRBJ2-7

cdr3_aa: CSASAGFPLNEQYF
v_call: TRBV20-1
j_call: TRBJ2-7

cdr3_aa: CSVNRGREAFF
v_call: TRBV29-1
j_call: TRBJ1-1

cdr3_aa: CASSPGGSFGGYTF
v_call: TRBV7-6
j_call: TRBJ1-2

cdr3_aa: CASGLGGFGTDTQYF
v_call: TRBV12-5
j_call: TRBJ2-3

cdr3_aa: CASATSVVGGIRRSETQYF
v_call: TRBV18
j_call: TRBJ2-5

cdr3_aa: CASSQDLRRILNTEAFF
v_call: TRBV4-1
j_call: TRBJ1-1

cdr3_aa: CASLLGNEQFF
v_call: TRBV5-1
j_call: TRBJ2-1

cdr3_aa: CASSLARTDAKLFF
v_call: TRBV5-5
j_call: TRBJ1-4

cdr3_aa: CASSIGQLTEAFF
v_call: TRBV5-1
j_call: TRBJ1-1

cdr3_aa: CATSRAGSSYNEQFF
v_call: TRBV15
j_call: TRBJ2-1

cdr3_aa: CATSRDSTGGGYTF
v_call: TRBV15
j_call: TRBJ1-2

cdr3_aa: CASSLPQGVNYGYTF
v_call: TRBV5-5
j_call: TRBJ1-2

cdr3_aa: CASSWNNYGYTF
v_call: TRBV6-5
j_call: TRBJ1-2

cdr3_aa: CAIGEGSTNEKLFF
v_call: TRBV10-3
j_call: TRBJ1-4

cdr3_aa: CARMDRLAKNIQYF
v_call: TRBV10-1
j_call: TRBJ2-4

cdr3_aa: CASSEAGGRGYTF
v_call: TRBV6-1
j_call: TRBJ1-2

cdr3_aa: CASSLRQGGRNTEAFF
v_call: TRBV12-3/TRBV12-4
j_call: TRBJ1-1

cdr3_aa: CASRADNGGVSDEQFF
v_call: TRBV5-1
j_call: TRBJ2-1

cdr3_aa: CASSLGTSYNEQFF
v_call: TRBV5-1
j_call: TRBJ2-1

cdr3_aa: CASSPPLRGDEQYF
v_call: TRBV7-2
j_call: TRBJ2-7

cdr3_aa: CSARDREVWELFF
v_call: TRBV20-1
j_call: TRBJ1-4

cdr3_aa: CSAPGPANSPLHF
v_call: TRBV20-1
j_call: TRBJ1-6

cdr3_aa: CASRVGDTGELFF
v_call: TRBV7-2
j_call: TRBJ2-2

cdr3_aa: CASSLEGTALYGYTF
v_call: TRBV7-8
j_call: TRBJ1-2

cdr3_aa: CSAIDWGYQETQYF
v_call: TRBV20-1
j_call: TRBJ2-5

cdr3_aa: CASSFRGGNTIYF
v_call: TRBV11-2
j_call: TRBJ1-3

cdr3_aa: CASRVMWGQPQHF
v_call: TRBV6-5
j_call: TRBJ1-5

cdr3_aa: CASSLPGQPFYEQYF
v_call: TRBV5-1
j_call: TRBJ2-7

cdr3_aa: CASSFTTENSYNEQFF
v_call: TRBV5-1
j_call: TRBJ2-1

cdr3_aa: CASRTGTSGETQYF
v_call: TRBV12-3/TRBV12-4
j_call: TRBJ2-5

cdr3_aa: CASSLRPGGGEKLFF
v_call: TRBV4-2
j_call: TRBJ1-4

cdr3_aa: CASSLGGAGQPQHF
v_call: TRBV5-4
j_call: TRBJ1-5

cdr3_aa: CASSPRSDPIEQYF
v_call: TRBV5-1
j_call: TRBJ2-7

cdr3_aa: CASSIDGMNTEAFF
v_call: TRBV7-2
j_call: TRBJ1-1

cdr3_aa: CSAVQGAESPLHF
v_call: TRBV20-1
j_call: TRBJ1-6

cdr3_aa: CASSAHRLTSYEQYF
v_call: TRBV5-1
j_call: TRBJ2-7

cdr3_aa: CAIGLTVTYEQYF
v_call: TRBV10-3
j_call: TRBJ2-7

cdr3_aa: CASSQDWETQYF
v_call: TRBV4-2
j_call: TRBJ2-5

cdr3_aa: CASSLSGPGIGGFF
v_call: TRBV5-6
j_call: TRBJ2-3

cdr3_aa: CASSYSAGQGVNEQYF
v_call: TRBV6-5
j_call: TRBJ2-7

cdr3_aa: CASIPSGGHNEQFF
v_call: TRBV6-1
j_call: TRBJ2-1

cdr3_aa: CASSQVSLNTQYF
v_call: TRBV4-1
j_call: TRBJ2-3

cdr3_aa: CASSQVGNQPQHF
v_call: TRBV4-1
j_call: TRBJ1-5